This T cell receptor beta chain was obtained from a study of control samples from healthy donors and cancer patients. Produced via immunoSEQ multiplex PCR; TCRdb's table is partial and in-frame only. The sample contains 90,000 or so clones, roughly 91% of which appear only once. J gave up 4 bases and V 4 bases, and 3 bases lay outside the gene matches. CDR3 length: 14 amino acids. CDR1 and CDR2 (germline): ENHRY, SYGVKD. The table lists this clone with a count of one. The sequence derives from a woman aged 50 to 60 with colorectal cancer. The chain has TRBV10-3 and TRBJ1-2; 10 nucleotides agree with TRBD1. The sequenced sample consisted of PBMCs. CDR3: CAISVGQGSYGYTF. In DNA, the CDR3 is TGTGCCATCAGTGTGGGACAGGGGAGCTATGGCTACACCTTC.